This is a list of T cell receptor beta chains from one sample in a study of shared clonotypes between healthy human individuals. Generated by immunoSEQ multiplex PCR, the TCRdb table keeps only in-frame clones and is missing some. Among approximately 980,000 clones, 70% to 85% were seen once, and the ten largest hold roughly 1.5%. Material for sequencing was memory CD4+ T cells sorted from blood. The source of these receptors is a young man in good health. The CDR3 runs from the conserved cysteine through the conserved F or W. A D gene is named only where the DNA matches it firmly. Only part of the rows carry a size: once, few, many, or a class if the clone is expanded.

clone size,CDR3 length,V gene,D gene,J gene,CDR3 DNA,CDR3 protein
NA,17,TRBV15,NA,TRBJ2-3,TGTGCCACCAGCAGAGATGGTGTTGGGTTGTTAGCAGATACGCAGTATTTT,CATSRDGVGLLADTQYF
NA,13,TRBV2,NA,TRBJ2-7,TGTGCCAGCAGTTTCTACTGGCCCTTCCCCGAGTACTTC,CASSFYWPFPEYF
NA,14,TRBV7-3,NA,TRBJ2-1,TGTGCCAGCAGCAGGGACTTGTCGTACAATGAGCAGTTCTTC,CASSRDLSYNEQFF
few,13,TRBV18,NA,TRBJ2-3,TGTGCCAGCTCACCAACCCAAGCAGATACGCAGTATTTT,CASSPTQADTQYF
NA,15,TRBV6-5,NA,TRBJ2-3,TGTGCCAGCAGTCCCGTTTCAAAATACACAGATACGCAGTATTTT,CASSPVSKYTDTQYF
NA,14,TRBV19,TRBD1,TRBJ1-1,TGTGCCAGTAGTTCGCGGGACAGGTACACTGAAGCTTTCTTT,CASSSRDRYTEAFF
NA,14,TRBV30,NA,TRBJ2-2,TGTGCCTCCACGAAATCGGGGAACACCGGGGAGCTGTTTTTT,CASTKSGNTGELFF
NA,15,TRBV21-1,NA,TRBJ1-3,TGTGCCAGCAGCAAATCATCCAGTGAAGGAAACACCATATATTTT,CASSKSSSEGNTIYF
NA,15,TRBV6-1,NA,TRBJ1-5,TGTGCCAGCAGTGAATTTTCGCAATGGAATCAGCCCCAGCATTTT,CASSEFSQWNQPQHF
NA,15,TRBV28,TRBD1,TRBJ1-5,TGTGCCAGCAGTTTGGGGGGACAGAGCGTAAGGCCCCAGCATTTT,CASSLGGQSVRPQHF
few,12,TRBV12-5,NA,TRBJ2-2,TGTGCTAGTGGTTTGTCCGCCGGGGAGCTGTTTTTT,CASGLSAGELFF
NA,13,TRBV28,NA,TRBJ2-7,TGTGCCAGCAGCAGGGGGGGAGTCTACGAGCAGTACTTC,CASSRGGVYEQYF
NA,14,TRBV14,NA,TRBJ1-3,TGTGCCAGCAGCCGCAGCGGAGCAAGAAACACCATATATTTT,CASSRSGARNTIYF
NA,16,TRBV7-2,NA,TRBJ2-3,TGTGCCAGCAGCTCCTCCGGGACATATAGCACAGATACGCAGTATTTT,CASSSSGTYSTDTQYF
NA,14,TRBV6-1,NA,TRBJ1-2,TGTGCCAGCACCGATAGAGACGGGCTTTATGGCTACACCTTC,CASTDRDGLYGYTF
NA,15,TRBV11-1,TRBD1,TRBJ2-7,TGTGCCAGCAGCCCAACAGGGGGGAGCTCCTACGAGCAGTACTTC,CASSPTGGSSYEQYF